The next 32 T cell receptor beta chains were all read from a single sample in a study of CD8+CD57+ T cells in acquired aplastic anemia. Using genomic DNA as the template, TCR beta VDJ and CDR3 profiling was carried out. TCRdb re-analysed the reads in MiXCR, keeping a single row per CDR3 protein. The data contain more than 150,000 distinct CDR3 sequences, around 66% of them singletons. The specimen was sorted CD4+, CD8+, or CD8+CD57+ T cells (not recorded which) from PBMCs. The receptors come from a human donor with severe aplastic anemia or a healthy control (not recorded which).

This clonotype was seen a single time. Germline is not matched at one junction end, which may reflect a read error. The chain uses TRBV7-9 and TRBJ2-3; TRBD1 agrees at 9 bases. CDR3 length equals 13 residues. Germline V gene sequence: CDR1 SEHNR, CDR2 FQNEAQ (reference sequence). The CDR3 sequence is CASSLESGTGTHF. The CDR3 DNA is TGTGCCAGCAGCTTAGAATCTGGGACAGGGACTCATTTT. The full variable domain, rest sourced from reference TRBV7-9 and TRBJ2-3, is DTGVSQNPRHKITKRGQNVTFRCDPISEHNRLYWYRQTLGQGPEFLTYFQNEAQLEKSRLLSDRFSAERPKGSFSTLEIQRTEQGDSAMYLCASSLESGTGTHFGPGTRLTVL.

This clonotype was counted ten times or more. The J gene is TRBJ2-5, the V gene TRBV5-5; maybe TRBD2 (5 bases). The CDR3 loop spans 16 amino acids. Trimming stripped 4 bases from V and 1 base from J, with 17 bases between. The germline CDR1 and CDR2 sequences are SGHKS and YYEKEE (reference sequence). The CDR3 bases are TGTGCCAGCAGCCAACGGTGGGGAGAGCTCCAAGAGACCCAGTACTTC. Residues: CASSQRWGELQETQYF.

V usage is TRBV5-5 and J usage is TRBJ2-7; D possibly uses TRBD1 or TRBD2 (5 bases each). CDR3 size: 14 residues. Germline CDR1 and CDR2: SGHKS and YYEKEE (reference sequence). V was cut by 4 bases and J by 2 bases, with 13 bases left in between. The CDR3 region is CASSPQGRTYEQYF. The CDR3 DNA reads TGTGCCAGCAGCCCCCAGGGACGGACCTACGAGCAGTACTTC.

The V and J genes are TRBV2 and TRBJ2-5; D is tentatively TRBD1 or TRBD2 (6 bases each). The CDR3 length is 12 residues. In germline, CDR1 is SNHLY, CDR2 FYNNEI. CDR3 amino acids: CGTGAFQETQYF. CDR3 DNA: TGTGGGACGGGGGCCTTCCAAGAGACCCAGTACTTC.

This clonotype has a handful of counts. The V call is TRBV5-1, the J call TRBJ2-5; 9 nucleotides match TRBD1. The CDR3 sequence is 15 residues long. The V and J ends lost 4 bases and 3 bases, in that order; junction bases with no gene match: 7. Germline loops: CDR1 SGHRS, CDR2 YFSETQ. The CDR3 nucleotides read TGCGCCAGCAGCCGGGAGACAGGGGGTGAAGAGACCCAGTACTTC. Residues: CASSRETGGEETQYF.

J is TRBJ2-2 and V is TRBV19; 9 nucleotides align to TRBD2. Losses at the gene ends were 3 bases for V and 5 bases for J; bases not matched to a gene: 4. In germline, CDR1 is LNHDA, CDR2 SQIVND (reference sequence). The CDR3 length is 15 residues. The CDR3 bases are TGTGCCAGTAGTATCGCTCTAGCGGGGACCGGGGAGCTGTTTTTT. This sequence encodes CASSIALAGTGELFF.

As regards this clonotype: The junction departs from germline at one end; a sequencing error may be responsible. The chain recombines TRBV7-9 with TRBJ2-7; TRBD2 agrees at 8 bases. The germline gives CDR1 SEHNR, CDR2 FQNEAQ (reference sequence). This CDR3 spans 15 amino acids. The CDR3 DNA reads as TGCGCCAGCAGCTTGGCAGCGGGAGATCGGGGCGAGCAGTACTTC. It specifies CASSLAAGDRGEQYF.

The chain has TRBV19 and TRBJ2-2, with 10 bases that match TRBD1. The J segment lost 0 bases and the V segment lost 7 bases, leaving 8 bases of the junction unmatched. The CDR3 is made up of 17 amino acids. Per germline, CDR1 LNHDA and CDR2 SQIVND (reference sequence). The chain's CDR3 is CASIPDRGFANTGELFF. CDR3 nucleotides: TGTGCCAGTATCCCGGACAGGGGGTTTGCGAACACCGGGGAGCTGTTTTTT.

At least ten counts were recorded for this clonotype. The chain employs TRBV9 and TRBJ2-1; tentatively, D is TRBD1 (6 bases). The germline V and J ends were trimmed by 5 bases and 1 base, with 13 bases remaining between them. The CDR3 has 15 amino acids. Germline V gene lookup returns CDR1 SGDLS and CDR2 YYNGEE. CDR3 sequence: CASSPEGGSYNEQFF. Here the CDR3 DNA reads TGTGCCAGCAGTCCCGAAGGGGGATCCTACAATGAGCAGTTCTTC. The variable domain in full, with the rest retrieved from reference TRBV9 and TRBJ2-1, is DSGVTQTPKHLITATGQRVTLRCSPRSGDLSVYWYQQSLDQGLQFLIQYYNGEERAKGNILERFSAQQFPDLHSELNLSSLELGDSALYFCASSPEGGSYNEQFFGPGTRLTVL.

This clonotype was seen ten or more times. V is TRBV4-3 and J is TRBJ2-1; D unclear. CDR3 length equals 14 residues. Trimming removed 1 base from V and 5 bases from J, with 9 bases in between. Germline V CDR1 and CDR2: LGHNA, YSLEER. Here the CDR3 DNA reads TGCGCCAGCAGCCAAGTAACACGGCACAATGAGCAGTTCTTC. Its protein is CASSQVTRHNEQFF.

The chain employs TRBV29-1 and TRBJ1-2; D is unclear. Per germline, CDR1 SQVTM and CDR2 ANQGSEA. V lost 7 bases and J 3 bases, leaving 12 bases between the germline ends. This CDR3 region has 12 residues. This chain's CDR3 is CSGINRDYGYTF. The CDR3 DNA is TGCAGCGGTATAAACCGGGACTATGGCTACACCTTC.

This rearrangement joins TRBV2 to TRBJ2-6; no clear D. The germline V gene has CDR1 SNHLY and CDR2 FYNNEI. V dropped 7 bases and J dropped 0 bases, with 16 bases sitting between them. The CDR3 loop spans 17 amino acids. The CDR3 is CASILRTLNSGANVLTF. CDR3 coding DNA: TGTGCCAGCATCCTCCGGACCCTTAACTCTGGGGCCAACGTCCTGACTTTC.

The chain combines TRBV7-9 with TRBJ1-6; D unresolved. This CDR3 region has 15 residues. Germline V CDR1 and CDR2: SEHNR, FQNEAQ (reference sequence). V lost 6 bases to trimming and J lost 7 bases, with 16 bases between them. CDR3 loop: CASRSDVFLNSPLHF. The DNA of the CDR3 is TGTGCCAGCAGATCGGACGTTTTTTTAAATTCACCCCTCCACTTT.

The rearrangement uses TRBV15 and TRBJ2-2, with a tentative D call TRBD1 (5 bases). In germline, CDR1 is LNHNV, CDR2 YYDKDF (reference sequence). The CDR3 has 13 residues. V lost 0 bases, J lost 7 bases, and 6 bases lay in between. Here the CDR3 DNA reads TGTGCCACCAGCAGAGAAGACAGCGGGGAGCTGTTTTTT. Protein sequence: CATSREDSGELFF. Full variable domain (outside the CDR3, taken from reference TRBV15 and TRBJ2-2): DAMVIQNPRYQVTQFGKPVTLSCSQTLNHNVMYWYQQKSSQAPKLLFHYYDKDFNNEADTPDNFQSRRPNTSFCFLDIRSPGLGDTAMYLCATSREDSGELFFGEGSRLTVL.

This clonotype was found a few times. The gene calls are TRBV19 and TRBJ1-2; TRBD1 aligns across 7 bases. The V gene's germline CDR1 is LNHDA and CDR2 SQIVND (reference sequence). The CDR3 is 13 amino acids. The V and J ends lost 2 bases and 4 bases, in that order; junction bases with no gene match: 1. The CDR3 protein is CASSIKGAYGYTF. CDR3 DNA sequence: TGTGCCAGTAGTATAAAGGGGGCCTATGGCTACACCTTC. Looking up the rest from reference TRBV19 and TRBJ1-2 gives the full variable domain: DGGITQSPKYLFRKEGQNVTLSCEQNLNHDAMYWYRQDPGQGLRLIYYSQIVNDFQKGDIAEGYSVSREKKESFPLTVTSAQKNPTAFYLCASSIKGAYGYTFGSGTRLTVV.

J is TRBJ2-6 and V is TRBV6-1; 7 bases match TRBD1. V trimming: 4 bases; J trimming: 4 bases; junction bases outside the gene matches: 7. Germline CDR1 reads MNHNS; CDR2 reads SASEGT. CDR3 length: 16 amino acids. DNA of the CDR3: TGTGCCAGCAGTGCCCTAACAGGGGCCGGGGCCAACGTCCTGACTTTC. Translated, it gives CASSALTGAGANVLTF.

This clonotype has a handful of counts. One end of the junction does not line up with germline, which may come from a read error. The chain links TRBV10-1 to TRBJ2-7; the D call may be TRBD1 or TRBD2 (5 bases each). Germline V CDR1 and CDR2: WNHNN, SYGVQD (reference sequence). This CDR3 spans 12 amino acids. CDR3 bases: TGCGCCAGCACGAACCTTCGAAGGGGAGTCCTCTTC. As protein: CASTNLRRGVLF.

This rearrangement joins TRBV10-3 to TRBJ1-4, with D perhaps matching TRBD1 (6 bases). In germline, CDR1 is ENHRY, CDR2 SYGVKD. The V gene lost 10 bases and the J gene lost 3 bases, with 18 bases spanning the gap. The CDR3 contains 15 residues. For the CDR3, the DNA is TGTGCCAGCAGGGATTGGGGGGGGCCTAATGAAAAACTGTTTTTT. It codes for CASRDWGGPNEKLFF.

The chain recombines TRBV10-1 with TRBJ2-7; 7 bases are shared with TRBD1. J was trimmed by 4 bases and V by 4 bases; bases with no gene match: 7. The CDR3 loop spans 14 amino acids. Per the germline V gene, CDR1 is WNHNN and CDR2 is SYGVQD (reference sequence). CDR3: CASSARTGPYEQYF. CDR3 nucleotides: TGCGCCAGCAGTGCCCGGACAGGTCCGTACGAGCAGTACTTC.

This clonotype showed up just a few times. CDR3 in amino acids: CSITLAGGPYEQYF. The CDR3 coding sequence is TGCAGCATTACTCTAGCGGGGGGCCCCTACGAGCAGTACTTC. The V call is TRBV29-1, the J call TRBJ2-7; TRBD2 aligns across 11 bases. CDR1 is SQVTM and CDR2 is ANQGSEA in the germline V gene. The CDR3 loop spans 14 amino acids. The trim removed 8 bases at V and 2 bases at J, leaving 8 bases unmatched.

Comments on this clonotype: Since a much larger clone is just one base distant, this may be a read error. The chain joins TRBV4-3 to TRBJ2-3, with 11 bases aligning to TRBD2. The V gene's germline CDR1 is LGHNA and CDR2 YSLEER. This CDR3 has 16 residues. CDR3 residues: CASSQEGTSGTDTHYF. CDR3 DNA: TGCGCCAGCAGCCAAGAAGGGACTAGCGGCACAGATACGCATTATTTT.

Of note for this clonotype: A much larger clone differs by one base, so this may be a read error. The chain links TRBV6-4 to TRBJ2-7; D call uncertain. The CDR3 runs 15 residues. Germline-derived CDR1 and CDR2 are MRHNA and SNTAGT. Here the CDR3 DNA reads TGTGCCAGCAGCCGCTACCGCCTTCCGGCCTACGGGCAGTACTTC. Protein sequence: CASSRYRLPAYGQYF.

In this sample, this clonotype turned up many times. The rearrangement links TRBV13 to TRBJ2-5; weak D call: TRBD2 (6 bases). CDR1 and CDR2 (germline): PRHDT, FYEKMQ (reference sequence). The V and J ends lost 3 bases and 7 bases respectively, with 15 bases between them. This CDR3 is 14 amino acids long. Written as DNA, the CDR3 is TGTGCCAGCAGCTTGACTAGTGAGGAGTGGACCCAGTACTTC. The encoded protein is CASSLTSEEWTQYF.

V is TRBV7-3 and J is TRBJ2-7, with 8 bases that match TRBD1. The germline CDR1 and CDR2 sequences are SGHTA and FQGTGA. The CDR3 length is 14 residues. V lost 9 bases to trimming and J lost 3 bases; unmatched junction nucleotides: 10. The CDR3 protein is CASSMGQALYEQYF. DNA of the CDR3: TGTGCCAGTAGTATGGGACAGGCGCTCTACGAGCAGTACTTC.

In the case of this clonotype: The CDR3 carries no conserved terminal phenylalanine or tryptophan, so it likely arises from a read error. V gene TRBV7-6 combines with J gene TRBJ2-5, with TRBD1 matching over 7 bases. CDR3 length equals 13 residues. Germline CDR1 reads SGHVS; CDR2 reads FNYEAQ. The J segment lost 2 bases and the V segment lost 8 bases, leaving 5 bases of the junction unmatched. In DNA, the CDR3 is TGTGCCAGCCAGACAGGGATACAAGAGACCCAGTACCTC. Translating it yields CASQTGIQETQYL.

The chain uses TRBV29-1 and TRBJ1-2; the D gene is possibly TRBD1 (6 bases). The CDR3 totals 13 residues. Germline-derived CDR1 and CDR2 are SQVTM and ANQGSEA. V was clipped by 1 base and J by 6 bases, with 12 bases between them. The CDR3 DNA reads as TGCAGCGTTGAAGTAAGCAGGGGCCATGGCTACACCTTC. Protein product: CSVEVSRGHGYTF.

The chain has TRBV15 and TRBJ2-5, with TRBD2 identical over 7 bases. This CDR3 is 16 amino acids long. Unmatched junction bases numbered 7, after V lost 1 base and J lost 2 bases. CDR1 and CDR2 from the germline V gene are LNHNV and YYDKDF (reference sequence). DNA of the CDR3: TGTGCCACCAGCAGAGGTTCTAGCGGAGTGCAAGAGACCCAGTACTTC. It is translated as CATSRGSSGVQETQYF.

This clonotype appeared many times. The rearrangement joins TRBV7-9 to TRBJ2-7; 10 bases agree with TRBD1. In germline, CDR1 is SEHNR, CDR2 FQNEAQ (reference sequence). With V trimmed by 4 bases and J by 1 base, 4 bases remained unmatched. This CDR3 region has 15 residues. CDR3 coding DNA: TGTGCCAGCAGCTCTTGGGACAGGGGATCCTACGAGCAGTACTTC. Its protein product is CASSSWDRGSYEQYF.

The rearrangement links TRBV5-1 to TRBJ2-6; TRBD2 is a possible D gene (6 bases). The ends were cut back, 1 base at V and 2 bases at J, with 10 bases in the middle. In germline, CDR1 is SGHRS, CDR2 YFSETQ. The CDR3 sequence is 16 residues long. The CDR3: CASSLRRDAGANVLTF. CDR3 bases: TGCGCCAGCAGCTTGAGGCGGGACGCTGGGGCCAACGTCCTGACTTTC. Complete variable domain (other parts from reference TRBV5-1 and TRBJ2-6): KAGVTQTPRYLIKTRGQQVTLSCSPISGHRSVSWYQQTPGQGLQFLFEYFSETQRNKGNFPGRFSGRQFSNSRSEMNVSTLELGDSALYLCASSLRRDAGANVLTFGAGSRLTVL.

This clonotype was seen repeatedly, ten times or more. The chain recombines TRBV9 with TRBJ1-1, with D perhaps TRBD1 (5 bases). V was clipped by 4 bases and J by 0 bases, with 10 bases between them. CDR3 size: 14 residues. Germline CDR1 is SGDLS and CDR2 is YYNGEE. CDR3: CASSLGAMNTEAFF. CDR3 sequence (DNA): TGTGCCAGCAGCCTCGGGGCCATGAACACTGAAGCTTTCTTT.

Regarding this clonotype: This sequence may be a read error, since a much larger clone differs from it by one base. The CDR3 coding sequence is TGCGCCAGCAGCCTGGGCCCAGGGGCGGGCGAGCAGTACTTC. Translation: CASSLGPGAGEQYF. The rearrangement joins TRBV4-1 to TRBJ2-7, with D perhaps TRBD1 (6 bases). V lost 4 bases and J lost 6, with 16 bases in between. Germline V gene data show CDR1 as MGHRA and CDR2 as YSYEKL. The CDR3 is 14 amino acids.

The rearrangement joins TRBV11-2 to TRBJ2-7, with TRBD2 as a possible D gene (6 bases). The CDR3 length is 15 residues. The V end was cut by 3 bases, the J end by 2 bases, with 14 bases between. Germline CDR1 reads SGHAT; CDR2 reads FQNNGV. The CDR3 loop reads CASSLGSGTAYEQYF. CDR3 coding DNA: TGTGCCAGCAGCTTGGGTAGCGGAACAGCCTACGAGCAGTACTTC.